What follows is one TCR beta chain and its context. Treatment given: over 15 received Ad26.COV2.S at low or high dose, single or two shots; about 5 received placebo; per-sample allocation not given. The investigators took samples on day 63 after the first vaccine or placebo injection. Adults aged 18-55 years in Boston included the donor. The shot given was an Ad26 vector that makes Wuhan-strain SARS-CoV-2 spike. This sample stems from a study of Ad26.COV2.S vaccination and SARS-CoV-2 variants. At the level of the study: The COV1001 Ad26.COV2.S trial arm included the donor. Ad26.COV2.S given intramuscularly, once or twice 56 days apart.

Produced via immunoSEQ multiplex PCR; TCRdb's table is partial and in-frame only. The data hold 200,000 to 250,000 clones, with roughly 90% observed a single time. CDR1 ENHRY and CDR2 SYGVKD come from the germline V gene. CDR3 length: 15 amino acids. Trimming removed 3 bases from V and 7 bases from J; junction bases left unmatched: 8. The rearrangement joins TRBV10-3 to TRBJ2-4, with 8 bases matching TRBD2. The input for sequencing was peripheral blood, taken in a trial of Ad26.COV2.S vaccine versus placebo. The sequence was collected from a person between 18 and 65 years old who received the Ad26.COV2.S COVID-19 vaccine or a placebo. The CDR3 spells CAISDQAGARNIQYF. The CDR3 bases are TGTGCCATCAGTGACCAAGCGGGGGCGAGGAACATTCAGTACTTC.